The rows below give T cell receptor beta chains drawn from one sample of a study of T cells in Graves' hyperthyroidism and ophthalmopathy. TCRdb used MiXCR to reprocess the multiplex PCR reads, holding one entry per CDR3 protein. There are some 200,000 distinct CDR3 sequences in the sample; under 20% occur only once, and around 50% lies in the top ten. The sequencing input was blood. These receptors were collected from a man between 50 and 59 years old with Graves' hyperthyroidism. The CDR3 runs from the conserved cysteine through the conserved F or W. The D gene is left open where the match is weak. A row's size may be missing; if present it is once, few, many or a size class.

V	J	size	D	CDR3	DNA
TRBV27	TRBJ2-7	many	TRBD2	CASSYTLAGGRYEQYF	TGTGCCAGCAGTTACACACTAGCGGGAGGGCGTTACGAGCAGTACTTC
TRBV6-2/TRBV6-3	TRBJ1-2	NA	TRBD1	CASRSTGTAYGYTF	TGTGCCAGCAGATCGACAGGGACTGCCTATGGCTACACCTTC
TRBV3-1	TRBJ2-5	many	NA	CASSQTSAYQETQYF	TGTGCCAGCAGCCAAACCTCTGCTTATCAAGAGACCCAGTACTTC
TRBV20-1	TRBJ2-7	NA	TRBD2	CSARESSGRQSSYEQYF	TGCAGTGCTAGAGAGTCTAGCGGGAGGCAGAGCTCCTACGAGCAGTACTTC
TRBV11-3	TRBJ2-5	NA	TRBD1	CASSSGTEETQHF	TGTGCCAGCAGCTCCGGGACAGAAGAGACCCAGCACTTC
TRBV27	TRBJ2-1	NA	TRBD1	CASPPPDRAFYNEQFF	TGTGCCAGCCCACCCCCGGACAGGGCGTTCTACAATGAGCAGTTCTTC
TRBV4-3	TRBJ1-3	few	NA	CASSQDRGNGGNTIYF	TGCGCCAGCAGCCAAGATCGGGGGAACGGTGGAAACACCATATATTTT
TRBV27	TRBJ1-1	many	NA	CASSLGLATEAFF	TGTGCCAGCAGTTTAGGGCTTGCCACTGAAGCTTTCTTT
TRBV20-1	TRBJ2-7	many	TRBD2	CSARELAEPYEQYF	TGCAGTGCTAGGGAGCTAGCGGAGCCCTACGAGCAGTACTTC
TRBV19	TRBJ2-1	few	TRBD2	CASSIERGTASVKDEQFF	TGTGCCAGTAGTATTGAGCGGGGTACGGCTAGCGTTAAGGATGAGCAGTTCTTC
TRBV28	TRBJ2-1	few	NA	CASSPWGGDSEQFF	TGTGCCAGCAGTCCCTGGGGCGGCGACAGTGAGCAGTTCTTC
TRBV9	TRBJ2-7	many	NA	CASSPGLMPYEQYF	TGTGCCAGCAGCCCAGGACTAATGCCCTACGAGCAGTACTTC
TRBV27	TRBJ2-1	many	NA	CASSWRDVGYNEQFF	TGTGCCAGCAGCTGGCGGGATGTCGGATACAATGAGCAGTTCTTC
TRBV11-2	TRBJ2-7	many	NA	CASSLDALDYEQYF	TGTGCCAGCAGCTTAGATGCACTAGACTACGAACAGTACTTC
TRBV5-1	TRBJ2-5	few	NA	CASSLYLGETQYF	TGCGCCAGCAGCTTGTACTTGGGGGAGACCCAGTACTTC
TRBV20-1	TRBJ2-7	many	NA	CGYRDYEQYF	TGCGGCTACAGGGACTACGAGCAGTACTTC
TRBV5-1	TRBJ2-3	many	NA	CASSLGKMSTDTQYF	TGCGCCAGCAGCTTAGGGAAGATGAGCACAGATACGCAGTATTTT
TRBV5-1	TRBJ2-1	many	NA	CASSLGDWMAGNEQFF	TGCGCCAGCAGCTTGGGCGACTGGATGGCGGGGAATGAGCAGTTCTTC
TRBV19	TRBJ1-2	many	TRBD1	CASSGTGGSYDYTF	TGTGCCAGTAGTGGGACAGGGGGCTCGTACGACTACACCTTC
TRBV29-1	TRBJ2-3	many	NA	CSVVVRSSGTDTQYF	TGCAGCGTTGTGGTGCGGAGCTCGGGCACAGATACGCAGTATTTT
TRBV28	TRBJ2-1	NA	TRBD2	CASSSHGLASDNEQFF	TGTGCCAGCAGTTCCCACGGACTAGCAAGTGACAATGAGCAGTTCTTC
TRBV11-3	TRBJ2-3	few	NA	CASSLAGGPDTQYF	TGTGCCAGCAGCTTGGCCGGAGGACCAGATACGCAGTATTTT
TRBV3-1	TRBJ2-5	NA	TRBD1	CASNSLTGSKTQYF	TGTGCCAGCAACTCCCTGACAGGGTCGAAGACCCAGTACTTC
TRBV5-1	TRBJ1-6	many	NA	CASSLASQGVGPLHF	TGCGCCAGCAGCTTGGCATCCCAGGGCGTCGGACCCCTCCACTTT
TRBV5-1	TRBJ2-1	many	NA	CASSLTGSYNEQFF	TGCGCCAGCAGCTTGACAGGCTCCTACAATGAGCAGTTCTTC
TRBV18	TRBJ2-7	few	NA	CASSPIRRVGGSRQYF	TGTGCCAGCTCACCGATCCGGAGGGTTGGAGGAAGTCGGCAGTACTTC
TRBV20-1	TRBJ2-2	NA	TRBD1	CSARDPGTGDTGELFF	TGCAGTGCTAGAGATCCCGGGACAGGGGACACCGGGGAGCTGTTTTTT
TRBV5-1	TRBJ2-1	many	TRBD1	CASRLTGGNNEQFF	TGCGCCAGCCGCCTAACAGGGGGCAACAATGAGCAGTTCTTC
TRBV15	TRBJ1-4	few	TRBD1	CATSRKPTGSTNEKLFF	TGTGCCACCAGCAGAAAACCGACAGGGTCCACTAATGAAAAACTGTTTTTT
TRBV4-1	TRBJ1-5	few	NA	CASSQDPGGVQPQHF	TGCGCCAGCAGCCAAGATCCGGGAGGTGTTCAGCCCCAGCATTTT